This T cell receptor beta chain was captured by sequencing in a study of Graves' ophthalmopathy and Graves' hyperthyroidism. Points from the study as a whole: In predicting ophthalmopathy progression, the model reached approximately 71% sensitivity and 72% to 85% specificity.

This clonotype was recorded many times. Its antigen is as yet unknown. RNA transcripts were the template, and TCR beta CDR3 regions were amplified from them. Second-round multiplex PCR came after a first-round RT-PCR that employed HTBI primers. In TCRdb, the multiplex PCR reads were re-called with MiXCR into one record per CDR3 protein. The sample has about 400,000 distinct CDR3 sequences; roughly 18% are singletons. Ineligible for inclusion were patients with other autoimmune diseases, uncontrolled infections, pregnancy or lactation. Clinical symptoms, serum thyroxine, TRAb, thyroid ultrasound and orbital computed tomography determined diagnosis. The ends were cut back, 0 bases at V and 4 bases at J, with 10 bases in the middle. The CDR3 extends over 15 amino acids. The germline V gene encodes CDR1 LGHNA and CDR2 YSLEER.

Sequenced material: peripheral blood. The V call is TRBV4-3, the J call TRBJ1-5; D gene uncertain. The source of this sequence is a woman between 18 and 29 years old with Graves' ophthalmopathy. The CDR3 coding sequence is TGCGCCAGCAGCCAAGAAATGGCGGGAAATCAGCCCCAGCATTTT. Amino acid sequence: CASSQEMAGNQPQHF.